The 30 T cell receptor beta chains in this list originate from one sample, sequenced in a study of OX40 agonist ivuxolimab in advanced cancers. Sequencing was performed with immunoSEQ multiplex PCR; in TCRdb, only in-frame clones are kept and a portion is missing. Among about 43,000 clones listed, approximately 90% were seen once. This material consisted of CD4+ or CD8+ T cells sorted from blood, taken in a trial of the OX40 agonist ivuxolimab. These receptors were collected from an adult with an advanced solid tumor such as melanoma, head and neck, liver or kidney cancer.

This clone was detected a few times. The CDR3 bases are TGTGCCAGCAGCATGTCAGGGGAGATCACCGGGGAGCTGTTTTTT. Protein sequence: CASSMSGEITGELFF. The V call is TRBV7-3, the J call TRBJ2-2; perhaps TRBD1 as D (6 bases). The germline V gene encodes CDR1 SGHTA and CDR2 FQGTGA. The V gene lost 5 bases and the J gene lost 4 bases, with 14 bases spanning the gap. The CDR3 is 15 residues long.

The V and J genes are TRBV14 and TRBJ1-2; maybe TRBD1 (5 bases). Trimming took off 1 base at V and 3 bases at J, with 12 bases between the two ends. The CDR3 contains 15 residues. From germline, CDR1 is SGHDN and CDR2 FVKESK. As DNA, the CDR3 is TGTGCCAGCAGCCAAGTCGTGGACACCTACTATGGCTACACCTTC. This gives the protein CASSQVVDTYYGYTF.

The chain carries TRBV27 and TRBJ2-1, with 11 bases that match TRBD2. Germline V gene data show CDR1 as MNHEY and CDR2 as SMNVEV (reference sequence). V trimming: 0 bases; J trimming: 5 bases; junction bases outside the gene matches: 9. CDR3 length: 18 residues. CDR3 DNA sequence: TGTGCCAGCAGTTTATCTGCAACTAGCGGGAGTTGGGACAATGAGCAGTTCTTC. Translation: CASSLSATSGSWDNEQFF.

V usage is TRBV21-1 and J usage is TRBJ1-2. TRBV21-1 is reported as a pseudogene. The CDR3 runs to 17 residues. The CDR3 sequence: CASSKGTVPECNYGYTF. CDR3 in DNA: TGTGCCAGCAGCAAGGGGACCGTCCCCGAATGTAACTATGGCTACACCTTC.

This sequence joins TRBV9 and TRBJ1-4; TRBD1 matches 7 bases. V trimming: 3 bases; J trimming: 3 bases; junction bases outside the gene matches: 2. CDR1 and CDR2 from the germline V gene are SGDLS and YYNGEE. The CDR3 sequence is 14 residues long. CDR3 sequence: CASSGGTANEKLFF. The CDR3 DNA reads TGTGCCAGCAGCGGCGGGACAGCTAATGAAAAACTGTTTTTT.

The V call is TRBV7-8, the J call TRBJ2-7; 7 nucleotides align to TRBD2. The CDR3 length is 15 residues. Germline CDR1 is SGHVS and CDR2 is FQNEAQ. The V gene end was trimmed by 5 bases and the J gene end by 1 base; junction bases not matched to a gene: 8. CDR3 amino acids: CASSPDGGGSYEQYF. As DNA, the CDR3 is TGTGCCAGCAGCCCGGACGGGGGAGGGTCCTACGAGCAGTACTTC.

V gene TRBV10-1 combines with J gene TRBJ2-1, with TRBD1 matching over 9 bases. The V gene end was trimmed by 3 bases and the J gene end by 3 bases; junction bases not matched to a gene: 6. The germline V gene encodes CDR1 WNHNN and CDR2 SYGVQD (reference sequence). There are 16 residues in the CDR3. CDR3 sequence (DNA): TGCGCCAGCAGTGACGAGACAGGGGGAATCTACAATGAGCAGTTCTTC. This gives the protein CASSDETGGIYNEQFF.

The chain links TRBV27 to TRBJ2-3; D gene unclear. V lost 3 bases and J 0 bases, leaving 10 bases between the germline ends. This CDR3 has 15 residues. Germline V gives CDR1 MNHEY, CDR2 SMNVEV (reference sequence). In DNA, the CDR3 is TGTGCCAGCAGTTTCGTAGGGATCAGCACAGATACGCAGTATTTT. Residues: CASSFVGISTDTQYF.

The rearrangement uses TRBV14 and TRBJ2-3; 10 bases fit TRBD2. The germline V gene has CDR1 SGHDN and CDR2 FVKESK. This CDR3 is built from 15 residues. Trimming at V came to 1 base and at J to 5 bases, leaving 3 bases not matched to a gene. CDR3: CASSQVGLAKDTQYF. For the CDR3, the DNA is TGTGCCAGCAGCCAAGTGGGACTAGCGAAAGATACGCAGTATTTT.

This chain connects TRBV18 to TRBJ2-7, with 9 bases aligning to TRBD1. The V gene end was trimmed by 3 bases and the J gene end by 0 bases; junction bases not matched to a gene: 15. CDR1 is KGHSH and CDR2 is LQKENI in the germline V gene. The CDR3 totals 19 residues. The CDR3 loop is CASSPVRDRELEVSYEQYF. CDR3 in DNA: TGTGCCAGCTCACCTGTCCGGGACAGGGAGTTAGAGGTCTCCTACGAGCAGTACTTC.

The genes are TRBV7-9 and TRBJ2-1; TRBD2 agrees at 7 bases. The CDR3 sequence is 13 residues long. Germline CDR1 is SEHNR and CDR2 is FQNEAQ (reference sequence). Unmatched junction bases numbered 11, after V lost 5 bases and J lost 13 bases. CDR3 sequence: CASSPSGVMDQFF. Written as DNA, the CDR3 is TGTGCCAGCAGCCCAAGCGGGGTCATGGACCAGTTCTTC. Filled out from reference TRBV7-9 and TRBJ2-1, the complete variable domain reads DTGVSQNPRHKITKRGQNVTFRCDPISEHNRLYWYRQTLGQGPEFLTYFQNEAQLEKSRLLSDRFSAERPKGSFSTLEIQRTEQGDSAMYLCASSPSGVMDQFFGPGTRLTVL.

This clone was detected only once. This rearrangement joins TRBV27 to TRBJ2-1; D is undetermined. Germline assignment: CDR1 MNHEY and CDR2 SMNVEV (reference sequence). The CDR3 is made up of 15 amino acids. Trimming took 5 bases from V and 6 from J, leaving 17 bases between them. Here the CDR3 reads CASSLGSTRGNEQFF. CDR3 sequence (DNA): TGTGCCAGCAGTCTCGGATCGACCCGAGGCAATGAGCAGTTCTTC.

This clone was found once. The chain recombines TRBV7-9 with TRBJ2-7; the D is unclear. The CDR3 is made up of 13 amino acids. Looked up from germline, CDR1 is SEHNR and CDR2 is FQNEAQ (reference sequence). Trimming cost V 5 bases and J 6 bases, with 14 bases left between them. CDR3 sequence: CASSPPERAEQYF. Written as DNA, the CDR3 is TGTGCCAGCAGCCCCCCCGAACGGGCCGAGCAGTACTTC. The full variable domain, with the rest looked up from reference TRBV7-9 and TRBJ2-7, is DTGVSQNPRHKITKRGQNVTFRCDPISEHNRLYWYRQTLGQGPEFLTYFQNEAQLEKSRLLSDRFSAERPKGSFSTLEIQRTEQGDSAMYLCASSPPERAEQYFGPGTRLTVT.

This chain links TRBV2 with TRBJ2-3, with D possibly being TRBD1 (6 bases). Per germline, CDR1 SNHLY and CDR2 FYNNEI. Between the trimmed V and J ends, which lost 3 bases and 2 bases, there was a span of 12 bases. The length of the CDR3 is 15 residues. The CDR3 DNA reads TGTGCCAGCAGTGATTCAGGGGTTTCCACAGATACGCAGTATTTT. Translation: CASSDSGVSTDTQYF.

The chain has TRBV10-3 and TRBJ2-5; a possible D gene is TRBD2 (6 bases). Gene TRBJ2-7 matches the end of the DNA better, so the J call may be wrong. The germline V gene has CDR1 ENHRY and CDR2 SYGVKD. CDR3 size: 14 residues. The CDR3 loop reads CAISEVGGDYEQYF. CDR3 nucleotides: TGTGCCATCAGTGAGGTCGGCGGGGACTACGAGCAGTACTTC.

This chain connects TRBV27 to TRBJ2-7, with TRBD2 as a possible D gene (5 bases). Germline V gene lookup returns CDR1 MNHEY and CDR2 SMNVEV (reference sequence). This CDR3 is built from 14 residues. V was clipped by 7 bases and J by 0 bases, with 13 bases between them. The CDR3 reads CASNPTGSSYEQYF. CDR3 coding DNA: TGTGCCAGCAACCCGACGGGGAGCTCCTACGAGCAGTACTTC.

CDR3 region: CASSFSGRSSYEQYF. DNA of the CDR3: TGTGCCAGCAGTTTCAGCGGACGGAGCTCCTACGAGCAGTACTTC. The gene calls are TRBV28 and TRBJ2-5; tentative D call: TRBD2 (5 bases). The last part of the DNA fits TRBJ2-7 better; the J call may be wrong. Germline lookup yields CDR1 MDHEN and CDR2 SYDVKM. The CDR3 has 15 residues.

This clone appeared a single time. The chain uses TRBV4-1 and TRBJ1-2, with no clear D. V was trimmed by 1 base and J by 2 bases, leaving 8 bases between them. The germline gives CDR1 MGHRA, CDR2 YSYEKL. The CDR3 totals 14 residues. CDR3 residues: CASSQGAMNYGYTF. The CDR3, as DNA: TGCGCCAGCAGCCAAGGAGCGATGAACTATGGCTACACCTTC.

This chain uses TRBV19 with TRBJ2-3, with 10 positions matching TRBD2. The V gene's germline CDR1 is LNHDA and CDR2 SQIVND (reference sequence). This CDR3 region has 15 residues. Trimming at V came to 5 bases and at J to 5 bases, leaving 7 bases not matched to a gene. The chain's CDR3 is CASSLGIAGGDTQYF. The DNA of the CDR3 is TGTGCCAGTAGTCTTGGAATAGCGGGAGGAGATACGCAGTATTTT. The full variable domain, in which reference TRBV19 and TRBJ2-3 provide the parts outside the CDR3, is DGGITQSPKYLFRKEGQNVTLSCEQNLNHDAMYWYRQDPGQGLRLIYYSQIVNDFQKGDIAEGYSVSREKKESFPLTVTSAQKNPTAFYLCASSLGIAGGDTQYFGPGTRLTVL.

The chain couples TRBV6-6 to TRBJ1-4; D call uncertain. V shed 4 bases and J shed 4 bases, with 10 bases lying between them. The CDR3 covers 14 residues. Per the germline V gene, CDR1 is MNHNY and CDR2 is SVGAGI (reference sequence). CDR3 sequence reads: CASSSRTGNEKLFF. In DNA, the CDR3 is TGTGCCAGCAGTTCTCGGACGGGTAATGAAAAACTGTTTTTT.

This clone is deemed medium-sized. The chain employs TRBV19 and TRBJ2-7; 12 positions agree with TRBD1. J lost 0 bases, V lost 3 bases, and 0 bases had no gene match. The CDR3 contains 15 residues. CDR1 is LNHDA, CDR2 SQIVND, per germline (reference sequence). The CDR3: CASSMGQGASYEQYF. Written as DNA, the CDR3 is TGTGCCAGTAGTATGGGACAGGGGGCCTCCTACGAGCAGTACTTC.

The V gene is TRBV28, the J gene TRBJ2-2; D is uncertain. Trimming shortened V by 5 bases and J by 3 bases, and 4 bases separated the two germline ends. The CDR3 is made up of 12 amino acids. Germline-derived CDR1 and CDR2 are MDHEN and SYDVKM. CDR3 amino acids: CASSLDTGELFF. Here the CDR3 DNA reads TGTGCCAGCAGTCTAGACACCGGGGAGCTGTTTTTT.

A remark on this clone: Mismatch with germline at one junction end may stem from a read error. The chain joins TRBV19 to TRBJ1-1, with 10 bases matching TRBD1. The CDR3 is 13 residues long. The germline gives CDR1 LNHDA, CDR2 SQIVND (reference sequence). CDR3 sequence reads: CASGGQGNSEAFF. For the CDR3, the DNA is TGTGCCAGTGGGGGACAGGGGAACTCTGAAGCTTTCTTT.

The chain carries TRBV5-6 and TRBJ2-5, with TRBD1 identical over 8 bases. This CDR3 contains 14 residues. The germline gives CDR1 SGHDT, CDR2 YYEEEE. The J segment lost 3 bases and the V segment lost 2 bases, leaving 3 bases of the junction unmatched. CDR3 in DNA: TGTGCCAGCAGCTTTGACAGGGGAGAAGAGACCCAGTACTTC. Its protein is CASSFDRGEETQYF.

CDR3 coding DNA: TGTGCCAGCAGCTCGCCACTAGCGGGAGGGGAGACCCAGTACTTC. Translated: CASSSPLAGGETQYF. The gene calls are TRBV7-8 and TRBJ2-5; TRBD2 matches 13 bases. The CDR3 consists of 15 residues. Losses at the gene ends were 4 bases for V and 5 bases for J; bases not matched to a gene: 4. Germline CDR1 reads SGHVS; CDR2 reads FQNEAQ. Full variable domain (rest looked up from reference TRBV7-8 and TRBJ2-5): GAGVSQSPRYKVAKRGQDVALRCDPISGHVSLFWYQQALGQGPEFLTYFQNEAQLDKSGLPSDRFFAERPEGSVSTLKIQRTQQEDSAVYLCASSSPLAGGETQYFGPGTRLLVL.

The gene calls are TRBV9 and TRBJ2-3; the match to TRBD1 covers 7 bases. Germline assignment: CDR1 SGDLS and CDR2 YYNGEE. With V trimmed by 3 bases and J by 6 bases, 10 bases remained unmatched. This CDR3 contains 15 residues. The CDR3 protein is CASSGGTVYGDTQYF. The CDR3 DNA reads TGTGCCAGCAGCGGAGGGACAGTTTACGGGGATACGCAGTATTTT.

V is TRBV6-5 and J is TRBJ2-1; the match to TRBD2 covers 8 bases. Germline loops: CDR1 MNHEY, CDR2 SVGAGI. The junction had 4 bases not matched to a gene; V was cut back by 3 bases and J by 6 bases. CDR3 length: 14 amino acids. The CDR3 region has the DNA TGTGCCAGCAGTTATCAGCGGGAGACCAATGAGCAGTTCTTC. It specifies CASSYQRETNEQFF.

The rearrangement joins TRBV15 to TRBJ2-7; 7 bases match TRBD1. Per germline, CDR1 LNHNV and CDR2 YYDKDF (reference sequence). Trimming at V came to 0 bases and at J to 4 bases, leaving 6 bases not matched to a gene. This CDR3 has 15 residues. The DNA for the CDR3 is TGTGCCACCAGCAGAGATGACAGGGCGAAATACGAGCAGTACTTC. It encodes CATSRDDRAKYEQYF.

By frequency in the sample, this clone is medium-sized (0.01 to 0.1%). This chain joins TRBV7-6 and TRBJ2-3; 7 bases are shared with TRBD2. CDR3 size: 19 residues. Germline CDR1 and CDR2: SGHVS and FNYEAQ. The V and J ends lost 2 bases and 3 bases, in that order; junction bases with no gene match: 17. The CDR3 here is CASSLSGAGMGSLTDTQYF. The CDR3 nucleotides read TGTGCCAGCAGCTTATCAGGAGCGGGAATGGGTAGTTTAACAGATACGCAGTATTTT.

This sequence joins TRBV19 and TRBJ2-7; D uncertain. The CDR3 loop spans 12 amino acids. Germline CDR1 is LNHDA and CDR2 is SQIVND (reference sequence). Trimming removed 6 bases at V and 5 bases at J, with 11 bases between. CDR3 sequence: CASRSGPNEQYF. CDR3 sequence (DNA): TGTGCCAGTAGGTCCGGACCTAACGAGCAGTACTTC.